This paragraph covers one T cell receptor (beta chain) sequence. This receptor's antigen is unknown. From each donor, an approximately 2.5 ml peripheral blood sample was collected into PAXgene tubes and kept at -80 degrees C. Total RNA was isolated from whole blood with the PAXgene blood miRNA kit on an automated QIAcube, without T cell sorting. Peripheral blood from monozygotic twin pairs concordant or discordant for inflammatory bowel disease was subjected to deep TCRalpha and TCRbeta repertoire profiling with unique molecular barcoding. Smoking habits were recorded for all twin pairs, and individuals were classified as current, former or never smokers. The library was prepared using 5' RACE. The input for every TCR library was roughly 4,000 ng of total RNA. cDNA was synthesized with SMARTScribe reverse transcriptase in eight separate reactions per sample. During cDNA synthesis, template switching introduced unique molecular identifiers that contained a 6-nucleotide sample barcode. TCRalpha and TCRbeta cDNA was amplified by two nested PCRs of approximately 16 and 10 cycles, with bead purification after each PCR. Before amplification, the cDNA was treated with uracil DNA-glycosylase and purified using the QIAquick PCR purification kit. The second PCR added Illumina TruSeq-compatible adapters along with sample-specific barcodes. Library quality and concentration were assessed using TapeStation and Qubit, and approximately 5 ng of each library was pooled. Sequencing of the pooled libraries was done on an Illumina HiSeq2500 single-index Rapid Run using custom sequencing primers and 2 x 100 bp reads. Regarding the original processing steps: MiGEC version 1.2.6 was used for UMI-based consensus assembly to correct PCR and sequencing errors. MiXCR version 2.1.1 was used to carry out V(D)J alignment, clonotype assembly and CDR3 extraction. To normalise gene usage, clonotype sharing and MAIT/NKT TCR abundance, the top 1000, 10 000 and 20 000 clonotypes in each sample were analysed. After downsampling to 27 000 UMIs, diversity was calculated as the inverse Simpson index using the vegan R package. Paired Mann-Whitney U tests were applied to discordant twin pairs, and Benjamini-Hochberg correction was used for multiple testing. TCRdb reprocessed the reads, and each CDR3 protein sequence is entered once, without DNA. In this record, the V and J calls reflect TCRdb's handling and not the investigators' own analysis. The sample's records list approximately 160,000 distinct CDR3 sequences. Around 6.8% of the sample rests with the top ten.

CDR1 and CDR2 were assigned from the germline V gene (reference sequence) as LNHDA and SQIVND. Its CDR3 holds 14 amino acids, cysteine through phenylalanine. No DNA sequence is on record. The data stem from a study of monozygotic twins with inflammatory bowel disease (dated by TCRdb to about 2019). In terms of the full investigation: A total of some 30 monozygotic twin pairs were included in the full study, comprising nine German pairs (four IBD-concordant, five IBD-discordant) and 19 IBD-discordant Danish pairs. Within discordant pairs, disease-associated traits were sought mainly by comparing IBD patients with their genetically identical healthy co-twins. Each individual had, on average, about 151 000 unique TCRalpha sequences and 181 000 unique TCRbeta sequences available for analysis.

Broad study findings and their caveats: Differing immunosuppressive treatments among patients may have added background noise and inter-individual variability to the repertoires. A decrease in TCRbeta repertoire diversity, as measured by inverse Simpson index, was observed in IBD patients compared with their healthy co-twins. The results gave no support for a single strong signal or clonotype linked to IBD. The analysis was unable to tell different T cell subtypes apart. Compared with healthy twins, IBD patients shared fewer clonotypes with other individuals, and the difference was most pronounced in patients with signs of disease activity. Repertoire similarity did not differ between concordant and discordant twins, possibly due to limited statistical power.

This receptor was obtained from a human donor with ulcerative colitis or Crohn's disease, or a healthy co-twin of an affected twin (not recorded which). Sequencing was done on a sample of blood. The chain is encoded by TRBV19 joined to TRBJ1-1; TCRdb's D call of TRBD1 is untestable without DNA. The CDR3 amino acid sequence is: CASIPRHLNTEAFF.